This T cell receptor beta chain was documented in a study of OX40 agonist ivuxolimab in advanced cancers. The germline V gene encodes CDR1 SEHNR and CDR2 FQNEAQ (reference sequence). CDR3 length equals 14 residues. The V and J ends lost 1 base and 0 bases respectively, with 6 bases between them. Whole-study findings and limits: At 0.1 to 3.0 mg/kg and by week 6, CD4+ and CD8+ T cells in the blood had expanded clonally. Expanded peripheral T cell antigen specificity was not determined.

Notes on this clone: Its target is not known.

The table came from immunoSEQ multiplex PCR; TCRdb's copy has only in-frame clones and leaves some out. The data show more than 70,000 clones, approximately 90% seen once. The TCR originated in an adult with an advanced solid tumor such as melanoma, head and neck, liver or kidney cancer. V and J are TRBV7-9 and TRBJ1-2; D not resolved. The material sequenced was CD4+ or CD8+ T cells sorted from blood, taken in a trial of the OX40 agonist ivuxolimab. The CDR3 protein is CASSLVGTNYGYTF. CDR3 nucleotide sequence: TGTGCCAGCAGCTTAGTCGGTACTAACTATGGCTACACCTTC.